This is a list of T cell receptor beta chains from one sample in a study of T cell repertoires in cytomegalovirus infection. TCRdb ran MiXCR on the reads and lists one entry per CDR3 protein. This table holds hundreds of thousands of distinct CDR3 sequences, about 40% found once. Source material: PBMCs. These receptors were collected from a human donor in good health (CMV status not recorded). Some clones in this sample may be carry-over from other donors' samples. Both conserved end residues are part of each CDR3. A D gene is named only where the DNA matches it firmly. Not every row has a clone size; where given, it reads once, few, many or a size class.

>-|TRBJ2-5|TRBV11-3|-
CASSLDSGKGETQYF
TGTGCCAGCAGCTTAGATAGCGGCAAAGGAGAGACCCAGTACTTC
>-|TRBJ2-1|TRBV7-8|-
CASSSLRSIDYNEQFF
TGTGCCAGCAGCTCCCTGCGGTCGATCGATTACAATGAGCAGTTCTTC
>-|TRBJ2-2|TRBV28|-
CASLPASWGELFF
TGTGCCAGCCTCCCCGCTAGCTGGGGGGAGCTGTTTTTT
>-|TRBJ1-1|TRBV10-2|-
CASSETGETEAFF
TGCGCCAGCAGTGAGACGGGAGAGACTGAAGCTTTCTTT
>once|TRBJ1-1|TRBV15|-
CATHRDGGMNTEAFF
TGTGCCACCCACCGGGACGGAGGTATGAACACTGAAGCTTTCTTT
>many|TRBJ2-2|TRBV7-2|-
CASSLLGANTGELFF
TGTGCCAGCAGCTTGCTAGGGGCCAACACCGGGGAGCTGTTTTTT
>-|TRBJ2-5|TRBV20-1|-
CSARILGETQYF
TGCAGTGCTCGGATCCTGGGAGAGACCCAGTACTTC
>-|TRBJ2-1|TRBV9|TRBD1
CASSPLPDRAGNEQFF
TGTGCCAGCAGCCCTCTTCCGGACAGGGCAGGCAATGAGCAGTTCTTC
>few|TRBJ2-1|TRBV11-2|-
CASSSAQGKFF
TGTGCCAGCAGCTCGGCGCAGGGAAAGTTCTTC
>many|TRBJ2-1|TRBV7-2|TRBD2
CASSLVRGGYDEQFF
TGTGCCAGCAGCTTAGTTCGGGGGGGGTATGATGAGCAGTTCTTC
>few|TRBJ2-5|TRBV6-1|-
CASKQAETQYF
TGTGCCAGCAAACAGGCCGAGACCCAGTACTTC
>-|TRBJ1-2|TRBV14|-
CASSQVLGILGYTF
TGTGCCAGCAGCCAAGTATTGGGTATCTTGGGCTACACCTTC
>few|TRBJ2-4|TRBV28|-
CASSQRMGTWAKNIQYF
TGTGCCAGCAGTCAAAGAATGGGGACTTGGGCCAAAAACATTCAGTACTTC
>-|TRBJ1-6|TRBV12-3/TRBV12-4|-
CASSSLGPNSPLHF
TGTGCCAGCAGTTCCCTGGGACCAAATTCACCCCTCCACTTT
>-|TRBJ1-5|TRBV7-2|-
CASSLVRQVARQPQNF
TGTGCCAGCAGCTTGGTACGACAGGTTGCTAGGCAGCCCCAGAATTTT
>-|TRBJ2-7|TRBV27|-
CASSLFDPSDEQYF
TGTGCCAGCAGTTTATTCGACCCCTCCGACGAGCAGTACTTC
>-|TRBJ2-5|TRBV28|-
CASAAGMGTQYF
TGTGCCAGCGCGGCAGGCATGGGGACCCAGTACTTC
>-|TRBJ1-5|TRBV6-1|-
CASRPVSNQPQHF
TGTGCCAGCAGGCCCGTCTCCAATCAGCCCCAGCATTTT
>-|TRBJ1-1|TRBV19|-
CASSIVVGNTEAFF
TGTGCCAGTAGTATAGTGGTTGGAAACACTGAAGCTTTCTTT
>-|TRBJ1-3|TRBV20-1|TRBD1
CSAAYFGTAGNTIYF
TGCAGTGCTGCCTACTTTGGGACAGCTGGAAACACCATATATTTT
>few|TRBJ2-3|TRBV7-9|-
CASSFLQDPTDTQYF
TGTGCCAGCAGCTTTCTTCAGGACCCCACAGATACGCAGTATTTT
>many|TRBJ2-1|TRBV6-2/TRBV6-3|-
CASSLGLVSYNEQFF
TGTGCCAGCAGTCTTGGACTGGTCTCCTACAATGAGCAGTTCTTC
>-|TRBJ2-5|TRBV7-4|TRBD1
CAGVRVTGWQETQYF
TGTGCCGGGGTCCGCGTGACAGGGTGGCAAGAGACCCAGTACTTC
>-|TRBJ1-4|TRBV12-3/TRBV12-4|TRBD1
CASSWTGTGATNENLFF
TGTGCCAGCAGTTGGACAGGGACAGGTGCAACTAATGAAAACCTGTTTTTT
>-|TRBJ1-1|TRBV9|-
CASSVTGWDEAFF
TGTGCCAGCAGCGTCACAGGGTGGGATGAAGCTTTCTTT
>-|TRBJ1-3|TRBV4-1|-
CASSQGTLLSGNTIYF
TGCGCCAGCAGCCAAGGGACACTTCTCTCTGGAAACACCATATATTTT
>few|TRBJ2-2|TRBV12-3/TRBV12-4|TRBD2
CASSTSGTNTGELFF
TGTGCCAGCAGCACAAGCGGGACGAACACCGGGGAGCTGTTTTTT
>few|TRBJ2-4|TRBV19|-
CASTPVGKTKNIQYF
TGTGCCAGTACCCCTGTGGGGAAGACCAAAAACATTCAGTACTTC
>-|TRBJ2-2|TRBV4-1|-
CASSQLGDSWSGELFF
TGCGCCAGCAGCCAGCTAGGGGACTCGTGGAGCGGGGAGCTGTTTTTT
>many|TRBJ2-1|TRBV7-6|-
CASSLGAGSYNEQFF
TGTGCCAGCAGCTTAGGGGCGGGAAGCTACAATGAGCAGTTCTTC
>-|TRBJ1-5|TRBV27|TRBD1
CASGTGNQPQHW
TGTGCCAGCGGGACAGGAAATCAGCCCCAGCATTGG